The 20 T cell receptor beta chains below all came from one sample that was sequenced in a study of identifying expanded T cells in peripheral blood. Method: immunoSEQ multiplex PCR; TCRdb's copy keeps in-frame clones and lacks some. The sample contains 83,000 or so clones, 88% of which appear only once. Sequenced input: blood. The receptors here all came from a person aged 18 to 75 in good health.

The chain is built from TRBV5-1 and TRBJ2-7; 10 bases map to TRBD2. After removal of 4 bases from V and 0 bases from J, the junction contained 4 bases not matched to a gene. This CDR3 is built from 15 residues. The germline CDR1 and CDR2 sequences are SGHRS and YFSETQ. In DNA, the CDR3 is TGCGCCAGCAGCGGTAGCGGGGGGCCCTCCTACGAGCAGTACTTC. The encoded protein is CASSGSGGPSYEQYF. The full variable domain, completed using reference TRBV5-1 and TRBJ2-7, is KAGVTQTPRYLIKTRGQQVTLSCSPISGHRSVSWYQQTPGQGLQFLFEYFSETQRNKGNFPGRFSGRQFSNSRSEMNVSTLELGDSALYLCASSGSGGPSYEQYFGPGTRLTVT.

This sequence joins TRBV5-1 and TRBJ2-3, with D uncertain. The ends were cut back, 4 bases at V and 5 bases at J, with 14 bases in the middle. Per germline, CDR1 SGHRS and CDR2 YFSETQ. This CDR3 is 14 amino acids long. Here the CDR3 DNA reads TGCGCCAGCAGCCGAGTGAGTAGTCGAGATACGCAGTATTTT. Protein: CASSRVSSRDTQYF.

V usage is TRBV7-8 and J usage is TRBJ1-1, with D unclear. This CDR3 comprises 13 residues. Germline lookup yields CDR1 SGHVS and CDR2 FQNEAQ. Trimming took off 1 base at V and 9 bases at J, with 12 bases between the two ends. CDR3: CASSLDSTIQAFF. The CDR3 DNA follows: TGTGCCAGCAGCTTAGATAGTACCATTCAAGCTTTCTTT. The full variable domain, with the rest looked up from reference TRBV7-8 and TRBJ1-1, is GAGVSQSPRYKVAKRGQDVALRCDPISGHVSLFWYQQALGQGPEFLTYFQNEAQLDKSGLPSDRFFAERPEGSVSTLKIQRTQQEDSAVYLCASSLDSTIQAFFGQGTRLTVV.

V and J are TRBV28 and TRBJ2-7, with 8 bases aligning to TRBD2. The V gene's germline CDR1 is MDHEN and CDR2 SYDVKM. This CDR3 contains 14 residues. Trimming at V came to 2 bases and at J to 2 bases, leaving 2 bases not matched to a gene. The CDR3 here is CASSLAGGTYEQYF. CDR3 sequence (DNA): TGTGCCAGCAGTTTAGCGGGAGGAACCTACGAGCAGTACTTC.

The chain carries TRBV7-2 and TRBJ2-7; D is possibly TRBD2 (6 bases). This CDR3 has 15 residues. CDR1 and CDR2 from the germline V gene are SGHTA and FQGNSA. V lost 0 bases, J lost 0 bases, and 9 bases lay in between. Written as DNA, the CDR3 is TGTGCCAGCAGCTTAGCGGTGACTAGCTCCTACGAGCAGTACTTC. It is translated as CASSLAVTSSYEQYF.

V usage is TRBV6-6 and J usage is TRBJ2-7; perhaps TRBD2 as D (6 bases). CDR3 size: 15 residues. Germline V CDR1 and CDR2: MNHNY, SVGAGI (reference sequence). V gave up 0 bases and J gave up 1 base, with 10 bases separating them. The CDR3 region has the DNA TGTGCCAGCAGTTACTCGCCGGGAGTTTCCTACGAGCAGTACTTC. It translates to CASSYSPGVSYEQYF.

The chain combines TRBV5-4 with TRBJ2-7; D not certain. The V end lost 0 bases, the J end lost 4 bases, and 8 bases lay between the germline ends. The CDR3 extends over 13 amino acids. Germline V lookup: CDR1 SGHNT, CDR2 YYREEE (reference sequence). The CDR3 is CASSLAAKYEQYF. The CDR3 DNA sequence: TGTGCCAGCAGCTTGGCGGCTAAATACGAGCAGTACTTC.

The chain has TRBV6-5 and TRBJ1-6; TRBD1 is a possible D gene (6 bases). Germline CDR1 is MNHEY and CDR2 is SVGAGI. This CDR3 spans 14 amino acids. V was pared by 7 bases and J by 5 bases, with 12 bases between. CDR3: CASTKTGNNSPLHF. Here the CDR3 DNA reads TGTGCCAGCACCAAAACAGGGAATAATTCACCCCTCCACTTT.

The genes are TRBV5-1 and TRBJ2-3; TRBD1 agrees at 9 bases. Unmatched junction bases numbered 12, after V lost 3 bases and J lost 4 bases. This CDR3 comprises 17 residues. Germline V gene data show CDR1 as SGHRS and CDR2 as YFSETQ. The CDR3 here is CASSSRRDRGLADTQYF. In DNA, the CDR3 is TGCGCCAGCAGCTCCCGGAGAGACAGGGGGTTAGCAGATACGCAGTATTTT.

This clone was observed a few times. The chain uses TRBV6-1 and TRBJ1-2, with D perhaps TRBD1 (5 bases). The CDR3 length is 14 residues. V lost 1 base and J 3 bases, leaving 9 bases between the germline ends. Germline V gene data show CDR1 as MNHNS and CDR2 as SASEGT. The CDR3 region has the DNA TGTGCCAGCAGTGAAGGGGGGGACGACTATGGCTACACCTTC. Encoded protein: CASSEGGDDYGYTF.

The chain couples TRBV27 to TRBJ2-3; 8 nucleotides match TRBD2. Germline loops: CDR1 MNHEY, CDR2 SMNVEV (reference sequence). The V gene end was trimmed by 8 bases and the J gene end by 1 base; junction bases not matched to a gene: 2. This CDR3 has 13 residues. CDR3 coding DNA: TGTGCCAGCTCGGGGGGGCGCACAGATACGCAGTATTTT. It is translated as CASSGGRTDTQYF.

The chain's CDR3 is CASSSPAGGPIYEQYF. The CDR3 bases are TGCGCCAGCAGCTCCCCAGCGGGAGGGCCTATTTACGAGCAGTACTTC. V gene TRBV5-1 combines with J gene TRBJ2-7; 10 nucleotides match TRBD2. The CDR3 consists of 16 residues. V shed 3 bases, J shed 4 bases, and the junction held 10 bases outside the gene matches. Per germline, CDR1 SGHRS and CDR2 YFSETQ.

The CDR3 sequence is CASLPEYYNEQFF. CDR3 sequence (DNA): TGTGCCTCTCTTCCGGAATACTACAATGAGCAGTTCTTC. The chain is built from TRBV6-1 and TRBJ2-1; no firm D call. The germline V gene encodes CDR1 MNHNS and CDR2 SASEGT. This CDR3 contains 13 residues. The V end was cut by 11 bases, the J end by 3 bases, with 14 bases between.

The J gene is TRBJ2-1, the V gene TRBV6-5, with D possibly being TRBD1 (6 bases). This CDR3 contains 15 residues. Per germline, CDR1 MNHEY and CDR2 SVGAGI. Trimming removed 6 bases from V and 3 bases from J, with 15 bases in between. The CDR3 sequence is CASSKGQRHYNEQFF. The CDR3, as DNA: TGTGCCAGCAGCAAGGGACAACGCCACTACAATGAGCAGTTCTTC.

The genes are TRBV19 and TRBJ2-7; weak D call: TRBD2 (6 bases). CDR1 and CDR2 from the germline V gene are LNHDA and SQIVND (reference sequence). V lost 7 bases and J lost 6, with 10 bases in between. This CDR3 is built from 11 residues. The CDR3 coding sequence is TGTGCCAGTAAGGACGGGAGCGAGCAGTACTTC. Its translation is CASKDGSEQYF.

This clone was counted once. The chain recombines TRBV9 with TRBJ1-5; TRBD1 matches 8 bases. The trim removed 3 bases at V and 6 bases at J, leaving 5 bases unmatched. Germline V gene lookup returns CDR1 SGDLS and CDR2 YYNGEE. This CDR3 comprises 14 residues. Written as DNA, the CDR3 is TGTGCCAGCAGCGCGACAGGGGTCACTCAGCCCCAGCATTTT. It translates to CASSATGVTQPQHF.

This chain links TRBV9 with TRBJ1-6; unclear D gene. Germline V gene sequence: CDR1 SGDLS, CDR2 YYNGEE. The CDR3 spans 14 residues. V was clipped by 4 bases and J by 7 bases, with 12 bases between them. Here the CDR3 DNA reads TGTGCCAGCAGCCGCGGGCCCTTAAATTCACCCCTCCACTTT. Amino acid sequence: CASSRGPLNSPLHF.

The genes are TRBV27 and TRBJ2-7; a weak D match, TRBD2 (5 bases). Trimming took 8 bases from V and 7 from J, leaving 15 bases between them. CDR3 size: 12 residues. Per the germline V gene, CDR1 is MNHEY and CDR2 is SMNVEV (reference sequence). The CDR3 DNA sequence: TGTGCCAGCGCCGGGCCCTCGGGAGAGCAGTACTTC. It yields the protein CASAGPSGEQYF.

This chain joins TRBV27 and TRBJ2-7; the D call may be TRBD1 or TRBD2 (5 bases each). Germline lookup yields CDR1 MNHEY and CDR2 SMNVEV (reference sequence). Trimming shortened V by 5 bases and J by 7 bases, and 18 bases separated the two germline ends. There are 14 residues in the CDR3. DNA for the CDR3: TGTGCCAGCAGTCAGAGGGGACCGGACGGGGAGCAGTACTTC. It translates to CASSQRGPDGEQYF.

This sequence joins TRBV10-3 and TRBJ2-2, with TRBD1 identical over 7 bases. Germline V gene data show CDR1 as ENHRY and CDR2 as SYGVKD. There are 14 residues in the CDR3. J was trimmed by 3 bases and V by 7 bases; bases with no gene match: 5. The CDR3 loop reads CAIKRGQDTGELFF. In DNA form, the CDR3 reads TGTGCCATCAAACGAGGACAGGACACCGGGGAGCTGTTTTTT.